The 10 T cell receptor beta chains below were found in one sample sequenced in a study of siplizumab effects on memory and regulatory T cells. Produced via immunoSEQ multiplex PCR; TCRdb's table is partial and in-frame only. Here the sample spans approximately 100,000 clones, over 85% being singletons. The sample was non-Treg CD4+ T cells sorted from blood. These receptors were collected from a human donor in good health.

The genes are TRBV7-9 and TRBJ1-2, with 9 nucleotides matching TRBD1. The V gene's germline CDR1 is SEHNR and CDR2 FQNEAQ (reference sequence). This CDR3 is built from 15 residues. V lost 5 bases and J lost 1; bases outside the gene matches: 5. The CDR3 nucleotides are TGTGCCAGCAGCCCCGGGACAGGGCTTAACTATGGCTACACCTTC. This gives the protein CASSPGTGLNYGYTF. Complete variable domain (other parts from reference TRBV7-9 and TRBJ1-2): DTGVSQNPRHKITKRGQNVTFRCDPISEHNRLYWYRQTLGQGPEFLTYFQNEAQLEKSRLLSDRFSAERPKGSFSTLEIQRTEQGDSAMYLCASSPGTGLNYGYTFGSGTRLTVV.

V and J are TRBV1 and TRBJ2-3; the table's TRBD2 call for D was not verified on the DNA. TRBV1 is tagged as a pseudogene. The CDR3 covers 17 residues. CDR3 coding DNA: TGCACCAGCAGCCAAGAACCCCTAGCGGAAAGCACAGATACGCAGTATTTT. Translated, it gives CTSSQEPLAESTDTQYF.

Concerning this clone: This same CDR3 is encoded by further DNA sequences in the sample. CDR3 loop: CASSLDRVGDNEQFF. The CDR3 nucleotides are TGTGCCAGCAGCTTAGACAGGGTAGGGGACAATGAGCAGTTCTTC. V is TRBV7-2 and J is TRBJ2-1; D is possibly TRBD1 (6 bases). The CDR3 spans 15 residues. Germline assignment: CDR1 SGHTA and CDR2 FQGNSA. The V and J ends lost 1 base and 5 bases respectively, with 12 bases between them.

V is TRBV4-2 and J is TRBJ2-7, with a tentative D call TRBD2 (6 bases). The CDR3 has 13 amino acids. V shed 5 bases and J shed 6 bases, with 14 bases lying between them. Germline-derived CDR1 and CDR2 are LGHNA and YNFKEQ. In nucleotides, the CDR3 is TGTGCCAGCAGCTCGGTGGGGGGAACCGAGCAGTACTTC. As protein: CASSSVGGTEQYF.

This clone is a singleton in its sample. V usage is TRBV5-1 and J usage is TRBJ1-4, with D maybe TRBD1 (6 bases). The CDR3 sequence is 14 residues long. CDR1 and CDR2 from the germline V gene are SGHRS and YFSETQ. The V end was cut by 4 bases, the J end by 6 bases, with 13 bases between. DNA for the CDR3: TGCGCCAGCAGCCAGTCCGGGACACATGAAAAACTGTTTTTT. This gives the protein CASSQSGTHEKLFF.

The gene calls are TRBV7-9 and TRBJ2-2; 8 bases fit TRBD1. This CDR3 spans 16 amino acids. Germline CDR1 is SEHNR and CDR2 is FQNEAQ (reference sequence). After removal of 5 bases from V and 1 base from J, the junction contained 6 bases not matched to a gene. The CDR3 sequence: CASSPNTGGNTGELFF. In DNA form, the CDR3 reads TGTGCCAGCAGCCCTAATACAGGGGGGAACACCGGGGAGCTGTTTTTT.

The genes are TRBV28 and TRBJ2-2, with a tentative D call TRBD2 (6 bases). The V end was cut by 5 bases, the J end by 4 bases, with 11 bases between. CDR1 is MDHEN, CDR2 SYDVKM, per germline. The CDR3 has 14 amino acids. DNA of the CDR3: TGTGCCAGCAGTCCCGGCGGGACCACCGGGGAGCTGTTTTTT. It specifies CASSPGGTTGELFF.

The chain joins TRBV12-5 to TRBJ2-3; tentatively, D is TRBD2 (6 bases). CDR1 is LGHNT, CDR2 FRNRAP, per germline. The CDR3 runs to 15 residues. Trimming removed 4 bases at V and 0 bases at J, with 11 bases between. CDR3 sequence reads: CASGWNGTSTDTQYF. CDR3 nucleotide sequence: TGTGCTAGTGGTTGGAACGGGACTAGCACAGATACGCAGTATTTT.

The rearrangement joins TRBV7-9 to TRBJ1-6, with a tentative D call TRBD1 (6 bases). The CDR3 covers 17 residues. V lost 3 bases and J lost 5, with 17 bases in between. The germline V gene encodes CDR1 SEHNR and CDR2 FQNEAQ (reference sequence). CDR3 loop: CASSFLLGTPNNSPLHF. The CDR3 nucleotides read TGTGCCAGCAGCTTTTTGCTCGGGACACCTAATAATTCACCCCTCCACTTT.

A single count supports this clone. This sequence joins TRBV19 and TRBJ1-2; 7 nucleotides line up with TRBD1. The CDR3 extends over 16 amino acids. Unmatched junction bases numbered 7, after V lost 3 bases and J lost 0 bases. The germline gives CDR1 LNHDA, CDR2 SQIVND (reference sequence). CDR3 residues: CASSIEGTGANYGYTF. Here the CDR3 DNA reads TGTGCCAGTAGTATCGAAGGAACAGGGGCTAACTATGGCTACACCTTC.